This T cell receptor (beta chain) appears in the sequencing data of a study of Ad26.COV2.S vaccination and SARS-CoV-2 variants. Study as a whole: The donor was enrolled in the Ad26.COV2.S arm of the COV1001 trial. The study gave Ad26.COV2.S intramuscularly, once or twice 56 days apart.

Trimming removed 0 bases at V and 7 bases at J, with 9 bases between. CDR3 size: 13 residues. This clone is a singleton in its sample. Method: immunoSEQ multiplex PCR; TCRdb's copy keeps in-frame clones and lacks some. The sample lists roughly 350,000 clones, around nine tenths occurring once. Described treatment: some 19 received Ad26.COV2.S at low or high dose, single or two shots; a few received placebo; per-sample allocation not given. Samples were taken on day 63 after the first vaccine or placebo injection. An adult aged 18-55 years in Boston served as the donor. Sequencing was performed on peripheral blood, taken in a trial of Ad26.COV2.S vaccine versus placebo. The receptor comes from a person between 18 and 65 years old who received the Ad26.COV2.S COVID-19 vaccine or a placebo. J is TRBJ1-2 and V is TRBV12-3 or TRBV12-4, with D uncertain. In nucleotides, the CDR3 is TGTGCCAGCAGTTTAGCCAGGCACGGTGGCTACACCTTC. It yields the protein CASSLARHGGYTF.